The 16 T cell receptor beta chains given below trace back to one sample, sequenced in a study of T cell changes during pregnancy in multiple sclerosis. Sequencing was performed with immunoSEQ multiplex PCR; in TCRdb, only in-frame clones are kept and a portion is missing. The repertoire has about 46,000 clones, roughly 92% of them found once; the top ten carry around 2%. Sequences were derived from peripheral blood, sampled in the third trimester of pregnancy. The receptor set was obtained from a female donor with multiple sclerosis, enrolled in a pregnancy study.

The chain employs TRBV25-1 and TRBJ2-1; 15 bases fit TRBD2. J lost 10 bases, V lost 8 bases, and 12 bases had no gene match. The CDR3 totals 16 residues. CDR1 and CDR2 from the germline V gene are MGHDK and SYGVNS. Written as DNA, the CDR3 is TGTGCCAGCCTCACTCGTGGACTAGCGGGAGGGTGGGAGCAGTTCTTC. Protein sequence: CASLTRGLAGGWEQFF.

This clone has only a few counts. This chain's CDR3 is CASTNRYEQYF. The CDR3 DNA reads TGTGCCAGCACCAACCGGTACGAGCAGTACTTC. The chain couples TRBV7-2 to TRBJ2-7; D unresolved. This CDR3 comprises 11 residues. The germline V gene encodes CDR1 SGHTA and CDR2 FQGNSA. V was clipped by 7 bases and J by 4 bases, with 8 bases between them.

The chain carries TRBV6-5 and TRBJ1-1; the D is unclear. Germline V gives CDR1 MNHEY, CDR2 SVGAGI. The CDR3 covers 12 residues. Trimming took 2 bases from V and 8 from J, leaving 9 bases between them. CDR3 loop: CASSYAVEEAFF. Here the CDR3 DNA reads TGTGCCAGCAGTTACGCCGTAGAGGAAGCTTTCTTT.

The chain carries TRBV7-2 and TRBJ2-3, with 8 bases matching TRBD2. V dropped 5 bases and J dropped 2; count of bases not matched to a gene: 12. This CDR3 is 17 amino acids long. Germline lookup yields CDR1 SGHTA and CDR2 FQGNSA. The CDR3 protein is CASSRTSYSTFTDTQYF. In DNA form, the CDR3 reads TGTGCCAGCAGCCGGACTAGCTACTCGACCTTCACAGATACGCAGTATTTT.

V usage is TRBV9 and J usage is TRBJ1-1; TRBD1 matches 8 bases. Germline V gene sequence: CDR1 SGDLS, CDR2 YYNGEE. With 3 bases clipped from V and 5 bases from J, the junction kept 6 bases outside the gene matches. There are 14 residues in the CDR3. In DNA form, the CDR3 reads TGTGCCAGCAGCGCTCAGACAGGGGATACTGAAGCTTTCTTT. It codes for CASSAQTGDTEAFF.

This clone was counted once. V is TRBV21-1 and J is TRBJ2-7; TRBD2, the D gene given by the table, was not confirmed from the DNA. TRBV21-1 is labeled a pseudogene. This CDR3 has 14 residues. The CDR3: CASREGGPRVEQYF. DNA for the CDR3: TGTGCCAGCAGGGAGGGAGGGCCGCGGGTCGAGCAGTACTTC.

The V call is TRBV9, the J call TRBJ1-2, with D perhaps TRBD1 (6 bases). Germline V CDR1 and CDR2: SGDLS, YYNGEE. The V and J ends lost 4 bases and 4 bases respectively, with 17 bases between them. This CDR3 region has 15 residues. The CDR3 bases are TGTGCCAGCAGCCCGGGGACAACGGACCTCTATGGCTACACCTTC. Translated: CASSPGTTDLYGYTF. Using reference TRBV9 and TRBJ1-2 for the parts outside the CDR3, the full variable domain is DSGVTQTPKHLITATGQRVTLRCSPRSGDLSVYWYQQSLDQGLQFLIQYYNGEERAKGNILERFSAQQFPDLHSELNLSSLELGDSALYFCASSPGTTDLYGYTFGSGTRLTVV.

The chain links TRBV28 to TRBJ2-2; TRBD1 is a possible D gene (5 bases). Germline CDR1 and CDR2: MDHEN and SYDVKM. V was pared by 3 bases and J by 4 bases, with 12 bases between. The CDR3 runs to 15 residues. The CDR3 region has the DNA TGTGCCAGCAGTTTGCGCGTCAGGGCCACCGGGGAGCTGTTTTTT. Amino acids: CASSLRVRATGELFF.

The gene calls are TRBV11-3 and TRBJ1-5, with 8 bases that match TRBD1. The germline V gene encodes CDR1 SGHNT and CDR2 YENEEA. V was clipped by 3 bases and J by 1 base; unmatched bases: 11. The CDR3 consists of 18 residues. CDR3 bases: TGTGCCAGCAGCTTCGACAGGGGCCCAGGGGAGAGCAATCAGCCCCAGCATTTT. This codes for CASSFDRGPGESNQPQHF. Using reference TRBV11-3 and TRBJ1-5 for the parts outside the CDR3, the full variable domain is EAGVVQSPRYKIIEKKQPVAFWCNPISGHNTLYWYLQNLGQGPELLIRYENEEAVDDSQLPKDRFSAERLKGVDSTLKIQPAELGDSAVYLCASSFDRGPGESNQPQHFGDGTRLSIL.

The chain links TRBV7-9 to TRBJ1-3, with TRBD1 matching 7 bases. Germline CDR1 is SEHNR and CDR2 is FQNEAQ (reference sequence). CDR3 length: 17 amino acids. The CDR3 spells CATRGQGEGSSGNTIYF. The CDR3 DNA follows: TGTGCAACTAGGGGGCAGGGAGAAGGGAGCTCTGGAAACACCATATATTTT. The complete variable domain, with remaining parts taken from reference TRBV7-9 and TRBJ1-3, reads DTGVSQNPRHKITKRGQNVTFRCDPISEHNRLYWYRQTLGQGPEFLTYFQNEAQLEKSRLLSDRFSAERPKGSFSTLEIQRTEQGDSAMYLCATRGQGEGSSGNTIYFGEGSWLTVV.

The chain employs TRBV27 and TRBJ1-2, with D maybe TRBD1 (5 bases). The germline V gene encodes CDR1 MNHEY and CDR2 SMNVEV (reference sequence). The CDR3 covers 13 residues. V dropped 3 bases and J dropped 4 bases, with 9 bases sitting between them. The DNA of the CDR3 is TGTGCCAGCAGTTTTGGGCAGGGCTATGGCTACACCTTC. As protein: CASSFGQGYGYTF.

The rearrangement joins TRBV28 to TRBJ1-5; 8 bases map to TRBD1. This CDR3 region has 14 residues. The germline V gene encodes CDR1 MDHEN and CDR2 SYDVKM. V was pared by 6 bases and J by 5 bases, with 6 bases of the junction left unmatched. CDR3 nucleotides: TGTGCCAGCAGACCGGACAGGGAGGATCAGCCCCAGCATTTT. This sequence encodes CASRPDREDQPQHF.

The rearrangement joins TRBV19 to TRBJ2-1, with TRBD2 matching over 7 bases. This CDR3 has 14 amino acids. V lost 4 bases, J lost 6 bases, and 6 bases stayed unmatched. CDR1 LNHDA and CDR2 SQIVND come from the germline V gene (reference sequence). CDR3 sequence reads: CASSRGGSLNEQFF. CDR3 coding DNA: TGTGCCAGTAGTAGGGGCGGGAGTCTCAATGAGCAGTTCTTC.

The chain joins TRBV9 to TRBJ2-7; 13 nucleotides match TRBD2. V trimming: 4 bases; J trimming: 1 base; junction bases outside the gene matches: 8. This CDR3 contains 17 residues. The germline gives CDR1 SGDLS, CDR2 YYNGEE. CDR3 sequence: CASSPGLAGAPSYEQYF. CDR3 in DNA: TGTGCCAGCAGCCCAGGACTAGCGGGAGCACCTTCCTACGAGCAGTACTTC. The variable domain in full, completed from reference TRBV9 and TRBJ2-7, reads DSGVTQTPKHLITATGQRVTLRCSPRSGDLSVYWYQQSLDQGLQFLIQYYNGEERAKGNILERFSAQQFPDLHSELNLSSLELGDSALYFCASSPGLAGAPSYEQYFGPGTRLTVT.

In nucleotides, the CDR3 is TGTGCCAGTAGTATCCCGCAGGAAGTTAACGAAAAACTGTTTTTT. Translating gives CASSIPQEVNEKLFF. The genes are TRBV19 and TRBJ1-4, with D uncertain. This CDR3 region has 15 residues. Germline V lookup: CDR1 LNHDA, CDR2 SQIVND (reference sequence). The germline V and J ends were trimmed by 3 bases and 8 bases, with 16 bases remaining between them.

The rearrangement joins TRBV19 to TRBJ2-5; the D gene is possibly TRBD2 (5 bases). The germline V gene encodes CDR1 LNHDA and CDR2 SQIVND (reference sequence). Trimming removed 4 bases at V and 0 bases at J, with 12 bases between. CDR3 size: 15 residues. CDR3 in DNA: TGTGCCAGTAGTACCCGGGAATCGCACCAAGAGACCCAGTACTTC. It codes for CASSTRESHQETQYF. Together with reference TRBV19 and TRBJ2-5, the CDR3 gives the full variable domain: DGGITQSPKYLFRKEGQNVTLSCEQNLNHDAMYWYRQDPGQGLRLIYYSQIVNDFQKGDIAEGYSVSREKKESFPLTVTSAQKNPTAFYLCASSTRESHQETQYFGPGTRLLVL.